One and the same sample provided the 10 T cell receptor beta chains below, sequenced in a study (dated by TCRdb to about 2015). Receptors were amplified or captured by 5' RACE. The run used an Illumina MiSeq. In TCRdb, the public reads were trimmed at Q25 with fastp and aligned with MiXCR, with productive beta chains retained. Each entry merges the rows of one CDR3 protein and shows their most common DNA and genes. The sample records some 37,000 distinct CDR3 sequences, approximately 20% of which are singletons. The biggest ten clones account for about 3% of the sample. The sequenced sample was naive CD4+ T cells sorted from a lymph node. The cell subset or site label here, explained by the study, means: naive CD4+ T cells, CD4+CD45RA+CD25-. The receptors come from a female donor with breast cancer.

The rearrangement links TRBV7-2 to TRBJ2-2; no reliable D call. This CDR3 region has 16 residues. Germline values: CDR1 SGHTA, CDR2 FQGNSA. Trimming shortened V by 5 bases and J by 2 bases, and 15 bases separated the two germline ends. CDR3 sequence: CASSPSSAANTGELFF. DNA for the CDR3: TGTGCCAGCAGCCCCTCATCGGCGGCTAACACCGGGGAGCTGTTTTTT. Full variable domain (missing parts from reference TRBV7-2 and TRBJ2-2): GAGVSQSPSNKVTEKGKDVELRCDPISGHTALYWYRQSLGQGLEFLIYFQGNSAPDKSGLPSDRFSAERTGGSVSTLTIQRTQQEDSAVYLCASSPSSAANTGELFFGEGSRLTVL.

The chain is built from TRBV25-1 and TRBJ2-5, with 10 positions matching TRBD2. This CDR3 has 15 amino acids. Germline V gene lookup returns CDR1 MGHDK and CDR2 SYGVNS. V lost 6 bases to trimming and J lost 4 bases; unmatched junction nucleotides: 8. The CDR3 DNA follows: TGTGCCAGCAGCAGCGGGAGGGCCGTTAGAGAGACCCAGTACTTC. It encodes CASSSGRAVRETQYF. Variable domain in full (rest from reference TRBV25-1 and TRBJ2-5): EADIYQTPRYLVIGTGKKITLECSQTMGHDKMYWYQQDPGMELHLIHYSYGVNSTEKGDLSSESTVSRIRTEHFPLTLESARPSHTSQYLCASSSGRAVRETQYFGPGTRLLVL.

J is TRBJ2-4 and V is TRBV7-9; D may be TRBD1 (6 bases). In germline, CDR1 is SEHNR, CDR2 FQNEAQ (reference sequence). This CDR3 contains 12 residues. The ends were cut back, 10 bases at V and 5 bases at J, with 12 bases in the middle. CDR3 DNA: TGTGCCATAGGGGGAATTGAAAACATTCAGTACTTC. It is translated as CAIGGIENIQYF.

The sample holds a few counts of this clonotype. The rearrangement uses TRBV5-1 and TRBJ2-7; 8 positions match TRBD2. Germline CDR1 SGHRS, CDR2 YFSETQ. The CDR3 consists of 15 residues. V shed 0 bases, J shed 3 bases, and the junction held 5 bases outside the gene matches. CDR3 amino acids: CASSLDGGGNYEQYF. DNA of the CDR3: TGCGCCAGCAGCTTGGATGGCGGGGGGAACTACGAGCAGTACTTC.

V and J are TRBV20-1 and TRBJ2-7; 8 positions match TRBD1. The CDR3 runs to 14 residues. Germline CDR1 and CDR2: DFQATT and SNEGSKA (reference sequence). V dropped 4 bases and J dropped 5; count of bases not matched to a gene: 10. CDR3 protein: CSANRGQGTHEQYF. Here the CDR3 DNA reads TGCAGTGCTAATAGAGGACAGGGCACCCACGAGCAGTACTTC.

This clonotype came up many times. The rearrangement uses TRBV15 and TRBJ1-4, with D possibly being TRBD1 (5 bases). This CDR3 is 15 amino acids long. Trimming cost V 3 bases and J 5 bases, with 13 bases left between them. Germline-derived CDR1 and CDR2 are LNHNV and YYDKDF (reference sequence). The CDR3 region is CATSSRRGTNEKLFF. CDR3 nucleotides: TGTGCCACCAGCAGTCGGAGGGGTACCAATGAAAAACTGTTTTTT.

This clonotype was seen more than once but under ten times. The rearrangement links TRBV7-2 to TRBJ2-7; no clear D. V was cut by 5 bases and J by 5 bases, with 16 bases left in between. The CDR3 totals 14 residues. Germline lookup yields CDR1 SGHTA and CDR2 FQGNSA. The CDR3 DNA reads TGTGCCAGCAGCCCCAGACGGTCGCTGGACGAGCAGTACTTC. Residues: CASSPRRSLDEQYF.

This clonotype was seen only a few times. This rearrangement joins TRBV4-1 to TRBJ1-5, with D tentatively TRBD1 (6 bases). Germline CDR1 MGHRA, CDR2 YSYEKL. The V and J ends lost 0 bases and 4 bases respectively, with 13 bases between them. The CDR3 totals 16 residues. CDR3 bases: TGCGCCAGCAGCCAAGATAACAGGGTGGGAAATCAGCCCCAGCATTTT. It is translated as CASSQDNRVGNQPQHF.

Of note for this clonotype: This may come from a read error, since a much larger clone is one base off. The V gene is TRBV5-1, the J gene TRBJ2-5; perhaps TRBD2 as D (5 bases). From germline, CDR1 is SGHRS and CDR2 YFSETQ. V lost 3 bases and J lost 6, with 15 bases in between. The CDR3 sequence is 14 residues long. CDR3 sequence (DNA): TGCGCCAGCAGCTCAGCAGGACTCGGGCAGACCCAGTACTTC. It yields the protein CASSSAGLGQTQYF. Using reference TRBV5-1 and TRBJ2-5 for the parts outside the CDR3, the full variable domain is KAGVTQTPRYLIKTRGQQVTLSCSPISGHRSVSWYQQTPGQGLQFLFEYFSETQRNKGNFPGRFSGRQFSNSRSEMNVSTLELGDSALYLCASSSAGLGQTQYFGPGTRLLVL.

Here the CDR3 reads CASSFDGDQPQHF. The CDR3 DNA is TGCGCCAGCAGCTTCGACGGGGATCAGCCCCAGCATTTT. This chain links TRBV5-1 with TRBJ1-5; the D is unclear. The germline gives CDR1 SGHRS, CDR2 YFSETQ. V lost 2 bases, J lost 5 bases, and 8 bases lay in between. This CDR3 has 13 amino acids.